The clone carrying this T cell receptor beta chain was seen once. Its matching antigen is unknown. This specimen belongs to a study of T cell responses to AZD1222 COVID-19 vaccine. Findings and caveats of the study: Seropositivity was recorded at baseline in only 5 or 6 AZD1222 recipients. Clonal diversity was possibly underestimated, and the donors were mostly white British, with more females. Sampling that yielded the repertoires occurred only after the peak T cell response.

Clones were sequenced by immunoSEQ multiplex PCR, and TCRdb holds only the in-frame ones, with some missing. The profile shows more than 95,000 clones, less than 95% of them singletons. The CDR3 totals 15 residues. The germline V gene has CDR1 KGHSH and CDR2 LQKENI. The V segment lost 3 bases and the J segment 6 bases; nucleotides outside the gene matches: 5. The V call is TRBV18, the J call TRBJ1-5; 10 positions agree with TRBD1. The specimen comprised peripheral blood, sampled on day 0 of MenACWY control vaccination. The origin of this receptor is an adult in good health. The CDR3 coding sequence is TGTGCCAGCTCACCGACAGGGGGCGCGAGTCAGCCCCAGCATTTT. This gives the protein CASSPTGGASQPQHF.